These T cell receptor beta chains were read from a single sample in a study of T-cell reconstitution after alpha-beta-depleted transplantation in children. TCRdb re-called the PCR reads through MiXCR, storing one row per CDR3 protein. The data contain hundreds of thousands of distinct CDR3 sequences, roughly 15% of them singletons. The sample was PBMCs from the stem cell graft donor, taken from the stem cell graft. The receptors shown here come from a human donor who donated a stem cell graft to a child with acute myeloid leukemia. The CDR3 runs from the conserved cysteine through the conserved F or W. Fields, in order: V gene, clone size, D gene, J gene, CDR3 protein, CDR3 DNA. D genes are given only for firm matches. Where a row states a size, it is once, few, many or the class of an expanded clone; other rows omit it.

V gene: TRBV20-1
clone size: NA
D gene: TRBD2
J gene: TRBJ2-7
CDR3 protein: CSARRGLAGISYEQYF
CDR3 DNA: TGCAGTGCTAGGAGGGGACTAGCGGGGATCTCCTACGAGCAGTACTTC

V gene: TRBV4-3
clone size: few
D gene: NA
J gene: TRBJ2-2
CDR3 protein: CASSQDDADPGELFF
CDR3 DNA: TGCGCCAGCAGCCAAGATGATGCGGATCCCGGGGAGCTGTTTTTT

V gene: TRBV20-1
clone size: NA
D gene: TRBD2
J gene: TRBJ2-3
CDR3 protein: CSARGLPSTDTQYF
CDR3 DNA: TGCAGTGCTAGGGGACTACCTAGCACAGATACGCAGTATTTT

V gene: TRBV25-1
clone size: NA
D gene: TRBD1
J gene: TRBJ2-3
CDR3 protein: CASSEPTGGSDTQYF
CDR3 DNA: TGTGCCAGCAGTGAGCCAACAGGGGGCAGTGATACGCAGTATTTT

V gene: TRBV29-1
clone size: NA
D gene: NA
J gene: TRBJ2-2
CDR3 protein: CSVQEENTGELFF
CDR3 DNA: TGCAGCGTGCAGGAGGAGAACACCGGGGAGCTGTTTTTT

V gene: TRBV20-1
clone size: few
D gene: NA
J gene: TRBJ2-7
CDR3 protein: CSARWRVHEQYF
CDR3 DNA: TGCAGTGCTAGATGGAGGGTCCACGAGCAGTACTTC

V gene: TRBV20-1
clone size: many
D gene: NA
J gene: TRBJ2-5
CDR3 protein: CSARTTGKETQYF
CDR3 DNA: TGCAGTGCTAGGACGACAGGAAAAGAGACCCAGTACTTC

V gene: TRBV20-1
clone size: many
D gene: NA
J gene: TRBJ2-5
CDR3 protein: CSARVDGWETQYF
CDR3 DNA: TGCAGTGCTAGAGTCGATGGTTGGGAGACCCAGTACTTC

V gene: TRBV5-5
clone size: few
D gene: TRBD1
J gene: TRBJ2-3
CDR3 protein: CASSFGTGGGTDTQYF
CDR3 DNA: TGTGCCAGCAGCTTCGGGACAGGGGGTGGCACAGATACGCAGTATTTT

V gene: TRBV11-2
clone size: few
D gene: NA
J gene: TRBJ2-2
CDR3 protein: CASSPEGGRIGELFF
CDR3 DNA: TGTGCCAGCAGCCCCGAGGGGGGGCGTATCGGGGAGCTGTTTTTT

V gene: TRBV20-1
clone size: NA
D gene: NA
J gene: TRBJ1-1
CDR3 protein: CSARWDPEQGRTEAFF
CDR3 DNA: TGCAGTGCAAGATGGGACCCCGAACAGGGCAGAACTGAAGCTTTCTTT

V gene: TRBV7-2
clone size: NA
D gene: NA
J gene: TRBJ1-5
CDR3 protein: CASSLGPTPNQPQHF
CDR3 DNA: TGTGCCAGCAGCTTAGGGCCTACACCCAATCAGCCCCAGCATTTT

V gene: TRBV20-1
clone size: NA
D gene: NA
J gene: TRBJ2-7
CDR3 protein: CSARGDASYEQYF
CDR3 DNA: TGCAGTGCTAGGGGGGACGCCTCCTACGAGCAGTACTTC

V gene: TRBV15
clone size: NA
D gene: NA
J gene: TRBJ2-6
CDR3 protein: CATKAKLGQSSSGANVLTF
CDR3 DNA: TGTGCCACCAAGGCTAAGCTTGGACAGTCAAGCTCTGGGGCCAACGTCCTGACTTTC

V gene: TRBV9
clone size: few
D gene: TRBD2
J gene: TRBJ2-1
CDR3 protein: CASSGPTSGAYNEQFF
CDR3 DNA: TGTGCCAGCAGCGGCCCGACTAGCGGTGCTTACAATGAGCAGTTCTTC

V gene: TRBV12-3/TRBV12-4
clone size: many
D gene: NA
J gene: TRBJ1-2
CDR3 protein: CASTGERVYGYTF
CDR3 DNA: TGTGCCAGCACCGGGGAAAGGGTCTATGGCTACACCTTC

V gene: TRBV7-9
clone size: few
D gene: NA
J gene: TRBJ1-2
CDR3 protein: CASRAFNNYGYTF
CDR3 DNA: TGTGCCAGCAGGGCCTTCAATAACTATGGCTACACCTTC

V gene: TRBV15
clone size: few
D gene: TRBD2
J gene: TRBJ2-3
CDR3 protein: CATSRDIGAGVTDTQYF
CDR3 DNA: TGTGCCACCAGCAGAGATATAGGGGCGGGGGTCACAGATACGCAGTATTTT

V gene: TRBV10-1
clone size: many
D gene: NA
J gene: TRBJ1-1
CDR3 protein: CASRQGQNTEAFF
CDR3 DNA: TGCGCCAGCAGACAGGGTCAGAACACTGAAGCTTTCTTT

V gene: TRBV20-1
clone size: many
D gene: NA
J gene: TRBJ1-6
CDR3 protein: CSASPGLMDNSPLHF
CDR3 DNA: TGCAGTGCTAGTCCGGGTCTAATGGATAATTCACCCCTCCACTTT

V gene: TRBV11-1
clone size: NA
D gene: NA
J gene: TRBJ2-6
CDR3 protein: CASSSPVLDRLPTGANVLTF
CDR3 DNA: TGTGCCAGCAGCTCCCCTGTACTCGACAGGCTCCCCACTGGGGCCAACGTCCTGACTTTC

V gene: TRBV15
clone size: few
D gene: NA
J gene: TRBJ1-2
CDR3 protein: CATSADRGYGYTF
CDR3 DNA: TGTGCCACCAGCGCGGACAGAGGATATGGCTACACCTTC

V gene: TRBV20-1
clone size: many
D gene: TRBD2
J gene: TRBJ2-1
CDR3 protein: CSARKRGYNEQFF
CDR3 DNA: TGCAGTGCTAGGAAGCGGGGTTACAATGAGCAGTTCTTC

V gene: TRBV15
clone size: many
D gene: TRBD1
J gene: TRBJ2-2
CDR3 protein: CATSADRGVTGELFF
CDR3 DNA: TGTGCCACCAGTGCTGACAGGGGGGTCACCGGGGAGCTGTTTTTT

V gene: TRBV28
clone size: NA
D gene: TRBD1
J gene: TRBJ1-2
CDR3 protein: CASSSRDRVGGYTF
CDR3 DNA: TGTGCCAGCAGTTCTCGGGACAGGGTGGGTGGCTACACCTTC

V gene: TRBV20-1
clone size: many
D gene: NA
J gene: TRBJ2-1
CDR3 protein: CSARLERGGHYNEQFF
CDR3 DNA: TGCAGTGCTAGGCTCGAGAGGGGGGGCCACTACAATGAGCAGTTCTTC

V gene: TRBV9
clone size: NA
D gene: NA
J gene: TRBJ1-5
CDR3 protein: CVSSVGPGPSNQPQHF
CDR3 DNA: TGTGTCAGCAGCGTAGGGCCGGGCCCAAGCAATCAGCCCCAGCATTTT

V gene: TRBV5-1
clone size: many
D gene: NA
J gene: TRBJ1-2
CDR3 protein: CASSQRREFDYGYTF
CDR3 DNA: TGCGCCAGCAGCCAGCGAAGGGAATTCGACTATGGCTACACCTTC

V gene: TRBV11-2
clone size: few
D gene: TRBD2
J gene: TRBJ2-5
CDR3 protein: CASSLVSGVDSETQYF
CDR3 DNA: TGTGCCAGCAGCTTAGTTAGCGGGGTTGATAGTGAGACCCAGTACTTC

V gene: TRBV20-1
clone size: few
D gene: NA
J gene: TRBJ1-5
CDR3 protein: CSAPGTEIYSNQPQHF
CDR3 DNA: TGCAGTGCTCCCGGGACCGAGATTTATAGCAATCAGCCCCAGCATTTT

V gene: TRBV20-1
clone size: NA
D gene: TRBD2
J gene: TRBJ2-7
CDR3 protein: CSAKLAGTPYEQYF
CDR3 DNA: TGCAGTGCGAAACTAGCGGGGACGCCCTACGAGCAGTACTTC

V gene: TRBV20-1
clone size: many
D gene: TRBD1
J gene: TRBJ2-3
CDR3 protein: CSGARDSDTDTQYF
CDR3 DNA: TGCAGTGGGGCCCGGGACAGCGACACAGATACGCAGTATTTT

V gene: TRBV7-2
clone size: many
D gene: NA
J gene: TRBJ1-1
CDR3 protein: CASDYEGRRFAFF
CDR3 DNA: TGTGCCAGCGATTACGAGGGCCGCCGTTTCGCTTTCTTT

V gene: TRBV29-1
clone size: many
D gene: NA
J gene: TRBJ2-7
CDR3 protein: CSVSSDFSEQYF
CDR3 DNA: TGCAGCGTTTCATCCGACTTTAGCGAGCAGTACTTC

V gene: TRBV4-2
clone size: few
D gene: NA
J gene: TRBJ2-3
CDR3 protein: CASSQALTTSLTDTQYF
CDR3 DNA: TGTGCCAGCAGCCAAGCGTTGACTACCTCCCTCACAGATACGCAGTATTTT

V gene: TRBV12-3/TRBV12-4
clone size: many
D gene: NA
J gene: TRBJ2-5
CDR3 protein: CASSTVRTQETQYF
CDR3 DNA: TGTGCCAGCAGCACTGTCAGGACTCAAGAGACCCAGTACTTC

V gene: TRBV2
clone size: few
D gene: NA
J gene: TRBJ1-3
CDR3 protein: CASHHQTLSGNTIYF
CDR3 DNA: TGTGCCAGCCACCACCAGACCCTCTCTGGAAACACCATATATTTT

V gene: TRBV12-3/TRBV12-4
clone size: NA
D gene: NA
J gene: TRBJ2-1
CDR3 protein: CASSFENNEQFF
CDR3 DNA: TGTGCCAGCAGTTTTGAGAACAATGAGCAGTTCTTC

V gene: TRBV7-9
clone size: NA
D gene: TRBD1
J gene: TRBJ2-7
CDR3 protein: CASSPTTGPSYEQYF
CDR3 DNA: TGTGCCAGCAGCCCAACGACAGGGCCTTCCTACGAGCAGTACTTC

V gene: TRBV7-2
clone size: NA
D gene: NA
J gene: TRBJ2-4
CDR3 protein: CASAPGKGRTKNIQYF
CDR3 DNA: TGTGCCAGCGCCCCGGGGAAGGGGCGAACCAAAAACATTCAGTACTTC

V gene: TRBV7-2
clone size: NA
D gene: NA
J gene: TRBJ1-5
CDR3 protein: CASSLWGGTYSNQPQHF
CDR3 DNA: TGTGCCAGCAGCTTATGGGGGGGGACTTATAGCAATCAGCCCCAGCATTTT

V gene: TRBV25-1
clone size: NA
D gene: TRBD1
J gene: TRBJ2-7
CDR3 protein: CASSERQTGFRYEQYF
CDR3 DNA: TGTGCCAGCAGTGAGCGTCAGACAGGGTTTAGGTACGAGCAGTACTTC

V gene: TRBV13
clone size: NA
D gene: NA
J gene: TRBJ2-7
CDR3 protein: CASSLYPGGTAYEQYF
CDR3 DNA: TGTGCCAGCAGCTTATATCCGGGGGGCACCGCCTACGAGCAGTACTTC